The clone carrying this T cell receptor beta chain came up a few times. Using its own MiXCR run on the 5' RACE reads, TCRdb lists one record per CDR3 protein. The sample yields fewer than 450,000 distinct CDR3 sequences, 8.5% to 10% seen once. The CDR3 loop spans 14 amino acids. V lost 1 base and J lost 6, with 9 bases in between. Germline assignment: CDR1 WSHSY and CDR2 SAAADI. This sample is part of a study of identical twins. The chain carries TRBV10-2 and TRBJ2-2; the D gene is possibly TRBD1 (6 bases). The sequence derives from a woman aged 50 to 60 in good health. Sequencing was performed on naive T cells sorted from blood. The CDR3 loop reads CASSELGAAGELFF. The CDR3 DNA is TGCGCCAGCAGTGAGTTGGGGGCGGCCGGGGAGCTGTTTTTT.